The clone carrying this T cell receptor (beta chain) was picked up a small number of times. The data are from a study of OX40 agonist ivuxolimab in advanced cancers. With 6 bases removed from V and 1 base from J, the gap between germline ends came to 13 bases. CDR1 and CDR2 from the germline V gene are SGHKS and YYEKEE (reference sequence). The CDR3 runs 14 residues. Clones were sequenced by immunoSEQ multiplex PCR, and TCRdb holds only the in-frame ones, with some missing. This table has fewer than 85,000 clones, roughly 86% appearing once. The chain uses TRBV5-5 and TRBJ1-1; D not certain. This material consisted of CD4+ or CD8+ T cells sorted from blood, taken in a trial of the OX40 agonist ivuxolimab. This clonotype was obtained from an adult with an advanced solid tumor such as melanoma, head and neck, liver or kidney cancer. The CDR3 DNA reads TGTGCCAGCATGGGGAAGAGTTGGAACACTGAAGCTTTCTTT. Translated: CASMGKSWNTEAFF.